This section outlines one T cell receptor beta chain sequence together with its context. Its antigen is as yet unknown. The study reverse transcribed the entire isolated RNA, so it sequenced expressed TCRB transcripts. Profiling relied on immunoSEQ multiplex PCR, and the TCRdb table lists in-frame clones only, not all of them. Among 200,000 to 300,000 clones listed, 9.5% to 13% were seen once. Trimming took off 0 bases at V and 9 bases at J, with 6 bases between the two ends. The germline V gene has CDR1 SGHRS and CDR2 YFSETQ. The CDR3 loop spans 11 amino acids. The sample comes from a study of beta chain features in type 1 diabetes. Study at large: All samples together contributed 90 million to 130 million sorted cells for examination.

Points from the study as a whole: Moderately but significantly shorter TCRB CDR3s were found in Type 1 diabetes patients in all four CD4+ subsets.

The chain couples TRBV5-1 to TRBJ1-1; D ambiguous. This sequence originates from a man aged 25-45 years with type 1 diabetes. The sample comprised naive CD4+ T cells from blood. The CDR3 region is CASSLGHQAFF. CDR3 sequence (DNA): TGCGCCAGCAGCTTGGGGCACCAAGCTTTCTTT. The variable domain in full, completed from reference TRBV5-1 and TRBJ1-1, reads KAGVTQTPRYLIKTRGQQVTLSCSPISGHRSVSWYQQTPGQGLQFLFEYFSETQRNKGNFPGRFSGRQFSNSRSEMNVSTLELGDSALYLCASSLGHQAFFGQGTRLTVV.